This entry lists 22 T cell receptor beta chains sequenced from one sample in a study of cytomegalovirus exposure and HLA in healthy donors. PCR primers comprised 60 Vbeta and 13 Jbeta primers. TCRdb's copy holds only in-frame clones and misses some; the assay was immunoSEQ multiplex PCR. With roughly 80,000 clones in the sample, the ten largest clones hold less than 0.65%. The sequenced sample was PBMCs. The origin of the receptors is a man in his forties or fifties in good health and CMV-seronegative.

CDR3 DNA sequence: TGCGCCAGCAGCTTGCGGACTAGCGCTTACGAGCAGTACTTC. Protein product: CASSLRTSAYEQYF. The chain couples TRBV5-1 to TRBJ2-7; 9 bases are shared with TRBD2. Germline CDR1 is SGHRS and CDR2 is YFSETQ. V lost 1 base to trimming and J lost 4 bases; unmatched junction nucleotides: 3. This CDR3 comprises 14 residues.

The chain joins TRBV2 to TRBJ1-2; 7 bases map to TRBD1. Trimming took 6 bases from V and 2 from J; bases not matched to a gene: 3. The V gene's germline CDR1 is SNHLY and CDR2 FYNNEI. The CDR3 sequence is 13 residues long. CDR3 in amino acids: CASSVGQNYGYTF. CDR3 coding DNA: TGTGCCAGCAGCGTGGGACAGAACTATGGCTACACCTTC.

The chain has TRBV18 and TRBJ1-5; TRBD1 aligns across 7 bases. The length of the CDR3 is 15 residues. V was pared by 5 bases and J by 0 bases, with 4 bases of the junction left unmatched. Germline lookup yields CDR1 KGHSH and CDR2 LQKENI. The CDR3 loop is CASSSDRVSNQPQHF. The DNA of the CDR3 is TGTGCCAGCTCATCCGACAGGGTTAGCAATCAGCCCCAGCATTTT.

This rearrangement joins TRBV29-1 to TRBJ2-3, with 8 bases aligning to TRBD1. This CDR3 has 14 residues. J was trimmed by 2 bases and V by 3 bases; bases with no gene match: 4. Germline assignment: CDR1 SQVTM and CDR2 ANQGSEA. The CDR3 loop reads CSVEGQDYTDTQYF. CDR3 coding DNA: TGCAGCGTTGAGGGACAGGACTACACAGATACGCAGTATTTT.

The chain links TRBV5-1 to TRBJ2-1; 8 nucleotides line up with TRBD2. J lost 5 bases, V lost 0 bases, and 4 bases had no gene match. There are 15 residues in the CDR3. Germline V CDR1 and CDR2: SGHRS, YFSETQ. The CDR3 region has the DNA TGCGCCAGCAGCTTGGTAGCGGGGAACAACAATGAGCAGTTCTTC. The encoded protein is CASSLVAGNNNEQFF.

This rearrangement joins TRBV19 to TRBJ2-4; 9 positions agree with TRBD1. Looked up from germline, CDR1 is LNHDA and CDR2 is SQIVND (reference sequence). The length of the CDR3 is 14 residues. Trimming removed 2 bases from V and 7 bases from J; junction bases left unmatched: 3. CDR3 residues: CASSIFGTGNIQYF. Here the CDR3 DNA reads TGTGCCAGTAGTATATTCGGGACAGGGAACATTCAGTACTTC. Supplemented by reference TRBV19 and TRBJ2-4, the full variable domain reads DGGITQSPKYLFRKEGQNVTLSCEQNLNHDAMYWYRQDPGQGLRLIYYSQIVNDFQKGDIAEGYSVSREKKESFPLTVTSAQKNPTAFYLCASSIFGTGNIQYFGAGTRLSVL.

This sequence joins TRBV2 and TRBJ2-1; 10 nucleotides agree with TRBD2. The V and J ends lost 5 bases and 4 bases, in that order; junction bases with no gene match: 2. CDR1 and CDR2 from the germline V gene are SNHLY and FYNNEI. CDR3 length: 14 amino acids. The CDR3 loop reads CASSSSGGYNEQFF. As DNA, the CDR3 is TGTGCCAGCAGTTCTAGCGGGGGATACAATGAGCAGTTCTTC.

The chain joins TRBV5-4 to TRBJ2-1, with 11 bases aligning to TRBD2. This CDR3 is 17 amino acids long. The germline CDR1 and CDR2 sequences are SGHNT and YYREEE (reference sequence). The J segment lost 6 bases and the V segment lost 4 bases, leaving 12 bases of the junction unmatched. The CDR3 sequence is CASSPGGVAGGLNEQFF. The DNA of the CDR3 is TGTGCCAGCAGCCCAGGGGGGGTAGCGGGGGGGCTCAATGAGCAGTTCTTC.

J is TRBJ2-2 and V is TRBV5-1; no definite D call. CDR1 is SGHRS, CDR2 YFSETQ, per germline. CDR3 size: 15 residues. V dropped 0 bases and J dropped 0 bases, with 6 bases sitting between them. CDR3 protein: CASSLGQTNTGELFF. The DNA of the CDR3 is TGCGCCAGCAGCTTGGGGCAGACGAACACCGGGGAGCTGTTTTTT. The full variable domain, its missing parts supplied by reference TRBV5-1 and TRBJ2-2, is KAGVTQTPRYLIKTRGQQVTLSCSPISGHRSVSWYQQTPGQGLQFLFEYFSETQRNKGNFPGRFSGRQFSNSRSEMNVSTLELGDSALYLCASSLGQTNTGELFFGEGSRLTVL.

The chain's CDR3 is CASSAPSGGAGETQYF. DNA of the CDR3: TGCGCCAGCAGCGCCCCTAGCGGGGGGGCCGGAGAGACCCAGTACTTC. V gene TRBV5-1 combines with J gene TRBJ2-5, with TRBD2 matching 12 bases. The ends lost 4 bases at V and 4 bases at J; junction bases unmatched: 8. The CDR3 loop spans 16 amino acids. Looked up from germline, CDR1 is SGHRS and CDR2 is YFSETQ.

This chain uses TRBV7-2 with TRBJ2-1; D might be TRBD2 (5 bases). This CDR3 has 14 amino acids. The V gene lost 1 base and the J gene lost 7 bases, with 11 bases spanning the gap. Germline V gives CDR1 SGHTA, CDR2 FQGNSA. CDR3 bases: TGTGCCAGCAGCTTAGAGGCTAGCTGGAATGAGCAGTTCTTC. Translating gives CASSLEASWNEQFF.

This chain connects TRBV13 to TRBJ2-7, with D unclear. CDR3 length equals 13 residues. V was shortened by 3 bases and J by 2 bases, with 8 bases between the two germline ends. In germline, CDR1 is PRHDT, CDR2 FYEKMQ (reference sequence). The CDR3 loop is CASSFFPAYEQYF. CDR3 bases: TGTGCCAGCAGCTTTTTCCCAGCCTACGAGCAGTACTTC.

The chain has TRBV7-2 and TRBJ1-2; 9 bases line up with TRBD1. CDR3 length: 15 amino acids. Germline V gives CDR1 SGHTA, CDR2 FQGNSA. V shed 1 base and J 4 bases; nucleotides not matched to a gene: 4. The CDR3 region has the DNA TGTGCCAGCAGCTTAGATTTGACAGGGGGCTATGGCTACACCTTC. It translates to CASSLDLTGGYGYTF. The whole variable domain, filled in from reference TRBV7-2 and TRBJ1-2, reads GAGVSQSPSNKVTEKGKDVELRCDPISGHTALYWYRQSLGQGLEFLIYFQGNSAPDKSGLPSDRFSAERTGGSVSTLTIQRTQQEDSAVYLCASSLDLTGGYGYTFGSGTRLTVV.

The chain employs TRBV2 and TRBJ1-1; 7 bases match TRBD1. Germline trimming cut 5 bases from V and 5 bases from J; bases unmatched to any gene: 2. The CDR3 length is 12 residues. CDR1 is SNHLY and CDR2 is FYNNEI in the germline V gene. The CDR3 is CASSTRGTEAFF. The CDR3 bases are TGTGCCAGCAGTACCAGGGGGACTGAAGCTTTCTTT.

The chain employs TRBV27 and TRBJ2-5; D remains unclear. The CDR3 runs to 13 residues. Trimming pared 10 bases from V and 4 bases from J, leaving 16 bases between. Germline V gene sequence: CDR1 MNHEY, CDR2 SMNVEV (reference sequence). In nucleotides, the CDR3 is TGTGCCACCTCGCCGAGAGCTCTAGAGACCCAGTACTTC. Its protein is CATSPRALETQYF.

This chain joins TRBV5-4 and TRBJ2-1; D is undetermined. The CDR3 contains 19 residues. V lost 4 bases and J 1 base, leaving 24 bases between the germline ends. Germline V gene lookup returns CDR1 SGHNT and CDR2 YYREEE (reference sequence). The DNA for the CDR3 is TGTGCCAGCAGCCTCCCTGAGGCCTTTAGCCTGCTTTCCTACAATGAGCAGTTCTTC. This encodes CASSLPEAFSLLSYNEQFF.

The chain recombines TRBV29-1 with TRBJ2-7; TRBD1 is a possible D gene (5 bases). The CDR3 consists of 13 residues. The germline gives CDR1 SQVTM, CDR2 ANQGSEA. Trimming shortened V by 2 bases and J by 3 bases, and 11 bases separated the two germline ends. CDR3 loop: CSVEWQGGYEQYF. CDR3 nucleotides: TGCAGCGTTGAATGGCAGGGCGGCTACGAGCAGTACTTC.

Written as DNA, the CDR3 is TGTGCCAGCACAGCGACAGGGCGGAACACTGAAGCTTTCTTT. Residues: CASTATGRNTEAFF. The chain couples TRBV2 to TRBJ1-1; 7 bases align to TRBD1. Germline V gene data show CDR1 as SNHLY and CDR2 as FYNNEI. This CDR3 contains 14 residues. Unmatched junction bases numbered 6, after V lost 7 bases and J lost 1 base.

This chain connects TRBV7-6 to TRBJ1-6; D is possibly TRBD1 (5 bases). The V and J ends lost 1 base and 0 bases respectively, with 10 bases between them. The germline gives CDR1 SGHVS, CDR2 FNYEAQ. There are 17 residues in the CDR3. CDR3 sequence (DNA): TGTGCCAGCAGCTTAGGAGGTAGGGGCTCCTATAATTCACCCCTCCACTTT. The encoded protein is CASSLGGRGSYNSPLHF.

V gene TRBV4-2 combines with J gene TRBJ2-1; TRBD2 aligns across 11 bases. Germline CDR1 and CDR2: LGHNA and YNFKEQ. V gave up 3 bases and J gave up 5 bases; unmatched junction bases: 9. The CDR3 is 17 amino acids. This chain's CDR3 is CASSQMTSGESDNEQFF. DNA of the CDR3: TGTGCCAGCAGCCAGATGACTAGCGGGGAATCAGACAATGAGCAGTTCTTC.

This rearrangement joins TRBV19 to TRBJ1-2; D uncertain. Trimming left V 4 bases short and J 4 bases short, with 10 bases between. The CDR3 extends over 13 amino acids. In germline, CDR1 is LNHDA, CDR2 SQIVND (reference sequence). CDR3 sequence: CASSRGRIYGYTF. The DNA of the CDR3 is TGTGCCAGTAGTAGAGGGCGGATCTATGGCTACACCTTC. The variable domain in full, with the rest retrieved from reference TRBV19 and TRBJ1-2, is DGGITQSPKYLFRKEGQNVTLSCEQNLNHDAMYWYRQDPGQGLRLIYYSQIVNDFQKGDIAEGYSVSREKKESFPLTVTSAQKNPTAFYLCASSRGRIYGYTFGSGTRLTVV.

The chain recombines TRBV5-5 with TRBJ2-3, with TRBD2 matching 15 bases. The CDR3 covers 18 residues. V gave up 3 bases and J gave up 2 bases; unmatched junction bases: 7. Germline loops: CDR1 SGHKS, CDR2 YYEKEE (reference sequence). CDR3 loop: CASSWEGLAGGATDTQYF. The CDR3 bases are TGTGCCAGCAGCTGGGAGGGACTAGCGGGGGGTGCCACAGATACGCAGTATTTT.